This TCR beta chain originates from a study of Graves' ophthalmopathy and Graves' hyperthyroidism. The study's findings and limits: Most expanded thyroid clonotypes above 0.001 frequency also appeared in blood. Researchers report that a 13-signature model separated ophthalmopathy from stable hyperthyroidism, posting almost 90% sensitivity and 65% to 82% specificity.

Only a few counts were recorded for this clonotype. Its cognate antigen is unknown. The CDR3 has 19 amino acids. V gave up 0 bases and J gave up 0 bases; unmatched junction bases: 2. CDR1 is SGHRS and CDR2 is YFSETQ in the germline V gene. Amplified TCR beta CDR3 regions were obtained using RNA transcripts as template. HTBI primers were employed in first-round RT-PCR, then a second-round multiplex PCR followed. One entry per CDR3 protein results from TCRdb running MiXCR on the multiplex PCR reads. The table has 450,000 to 600,000 distinct CDR3 sequences, about two fifths seen once. This TCR came from an adult man with Graves' hyperthyroidism. The sequencing sample was made of peripheral blood or thyroid tissue (not recorded which). The chain combines TRBV5-1 with TRBJ2-2; 16 nucleotides match TRBD2. CDR3 protein: CASSLDGTSGGANTGELFF. The CDR3 DNA reads as TGCGCCAGCAGCTTGGATGGGACTAGCGGGGGGGCGAACACCGGGGAGCTGTTTTTT.